The rows below give T cell receptor beta chains drawn from one sample of a study of spatial heterogeneity in lung cancer. One entry per CDR3 protein, called by TCRdb with MiXCR from the 5' RACE reads. The table records roughly 7,000 distinct CDR3 sequences, about 3.2% of them present only once. Sequencing was performed on lung tumor tissue, taken at surgery. The receptors derive from a male donor with early-stage non-small cell lung cancer. Each CDR3 is given with its conserved first and last residue. A D gene is named only where the DNA matches it firmly. Clone size appears in some rows only: once, few, many, or a class for an expanded clone.

cdr3_nt | cdr3_aa | v_call | clone_size | j_call | d_call
TGCAGTGCTAGAGGGCCAGCGGGGGTTGGCACAGATACGCAGTATTTT | CSARGPAGVGTDTQYF | TRBV20-1 | many | TRBJ2-3 | TRBD2
TGTGCCAGCAGACTACAGGGGTGCACTGAAGCTTTCTTT | CASRLQGCTEAFF | TRBV7-9 | few | TRBJ1-1 | TRBD1
TGCAGTGCTAGAGAGGGACACTCGAACACTGAAGCTTTCTTT | CSAREGHSNTEAFF | TRBV20-1 | many | TRBJ1-1 | .
TGTGCCTGGATTACTTCAGGGGAAGGTGATAATTCACCCCTCCACTTT | CAWITSGEGDNSPLHF | TRBV30 | many | TRBJ1-6 | .
TGTGCCAGTAGTATAGATGCAGGGGCGCCCCAGCATTTT | CASSIDAGAPQHF | TRBV19 | many | TRBJ1-5 | .
TGCGCCAGCTACAGAGCAACCGGGGGGGCCGAAGAGACCCAGTACTTC | CASYRATGGAEETQYF | TRBV5-1 | few | TRBJ2-5 | TRBD2
TGCGCCAGTTTGGACAAGTTGGAGACTGAAGCTTTCTTT | CASLDKLETEAFF | TRBV10-2 | many | TRBJ1-1 | .
TGTGCCAGTTCGGGACAAACAGACAATCAGCCCCAGCATTTT | CASSGQTDNQPQHF | TRBV19 | medium-sized | TRBJ1-5 | .
TGTGCCAGCATAGAGGGGGGAGGATTCGGGTACAATGAGCAGTTCTTC | CASIEGGGFGYNEQFF | TRBV6-1 | many | TRBJ2-1 | .
TGCGCCAGCAGCTTGGCCATCACCGGAGATACGCAGTATTTT | CASSLAITGDTQYF | TRBV5-1 | . | TRBJ2-3 | .
TGTGCCAGCAGCTCCCGGACTAGCGGGAGGGGAGAGACCCAGTACTTC | CASSSRTSGRGETQYF | TRBV4-2 | . | TRBJ2-5 | TRBD2
TGTGCCAGCAGCGGGGACGGCCTTCTCTACTACGAGCAGTACTTC | CASSGDGLLYYEQYF | TRBV7-9 | many | TRBJ2-7 | .
TGTGCCAGCAGCCGTGAGGCCACCTACAATGAGCAGTTCTTC | CASSREATYNEQFF | TRBV5-4 | many | TRBJ2-1 | .
TGTGCCAGCAGCAGGGAGGACAGGGAGGTCTATGGCTACACCTTC | CASSREDREVYGYTF | TRBV7-9 | many | TRBJ1-2 | TRBD1
TGTGCCAGCAGGGCCGGGGAGCTGTTTTTT | CASRAGELFF | TRBV6-1 | medium-sized | TRBJ2-2 | .
TGTGCCAGCAGTTCCCCGGGAGCGGAAGAGACCCAGTACTTC | CASSSPGAEETQYF | TRBV7-9 | many | TRBJ2-5 | .
TGCAGCGTCGTCACAGGGGCTGGCGAGACCCAGTACTTC | CSVVTGAGETQYF | TRBV29-1 | many | TRBJ2-5 | TRBD1
TGTGCCAGCAGTTACGAGAGGTCAAAAAGTGTCGTCTGGGGTAATTCACCCCTCCACTTT | CASSYERSKSVVWGNSPLHF | TRBV6-2/TRBV6-3 | many | TRBJ1-6 | .
TGTGCCTGGAGTCCAACACCCGGATCCTATGGCTACACCTTC | CAWSPTPGSYGYTF | TRBV30 | medium-sized | TRBJ1-2 | .
TGTGCCAGCAGCATTCTGGTGGGGAATCAGCCCCAGCATTTT | CASSILVGNQPQHF | TRBV5-8 | medium-sized | TRBJ1-5 | .
TGCGCCAGCAGCTTGGAGGGGGAAACATACGAGCAGTACTTC | CASSLEGETYEQYF | TRBV5-1 | many | TRBJ2-7 | .
TGTGCCAGCAGACCACCCCTCGACAGGGCTGAAGCTTTCTTT | CASRPPLDRAEAFF | TRBV6-5 | many | TRBJ1-1 | TRBD1
TGTGCCAGCAGCCAAGGGCAGGGCGAAAAACTGTTTTTT | CASSQGQGEKLFF | TRBV12-3/TRBV12-4 | medium-sized | TRBJ1-4 | .
TGTGCCAGTAGTATAGCCGCGGAGCTGTTTTTT | CASSIAAELFF | TRBV19 | medium-sized | TRBJ2-2 | .
TGCGCCAGCGTAAAGAGGGGGCAGGGAGATACGCAGTATTTT | CASVKRGQGDTQYF | TRBV10-1 | many | TRBJ2-3 | TRBD1
TGCAGTGCTAGTCCTTCGGGGGCAGAGTACAATGAGCAGTTCTTC | CSASPSGAEYNEQFF | TRBV20-1 | many | TRBJ2-1 | .
TGTGCCAGCAGCACTCTAGAGGGGACAGGGGATTGGGAGACCCAGTACTTC | CASSTLEGTGDWETQYF | TRBV11-1 | many | TRBJ2-5 | TRBD1
TGTGCCAGTAGTATAGGGGGGACCGTGAACACTGAAGCTTTCTTT | CASSIGGTVNTEAFF | TRBV19 | many | TRBJ1-1 | .
TGTGCCAGCAGCGAAGAGGGGTTCTCCTACAATGAGCAGTTCTTC | CASSEEGFSYNEQFF | TRBV9 | many | TRBJ2-1 | .
TGTGCCAGCAGCCAGGGAGGGGCGGCGGTCGGCACAGATACGCAGTATTTT | CASSQGGAAVGTDTQYF | TRBV3-1 | few | TRBJ2-3 | TRBD2
TGTGCCAGCAGTTACGGAGCAGGGTTCTATGGCTACACCTTC | CASSYGAGFYGYTF | TRBV6-2/TRBV6-3 | many | TRBJ1-2 | .
TGTGCCAGCAGTTTTATGTTAACAGGGCCTAACTCCTATGGCTACACCTTC | CASSFMLTGPNSYGYTF | TRBV28 | many | TRBJ1-2 | .